This TCR beta chain was documented in a study of T cell repertoires in cytomegalovirus infection. This clonotype was seen a few times. Its antigen is unknown. Trimming took off 5 bases at V and 2 bases at J, with 12 bases between the two ends. The germline CDR1 and CDR2 sequences are SEHNR and FQNEAQ (reference sequence). This CDR3 is 14 amino acids long. TCRdb ran MiXCR on the reads and lists one entry per CDR3 protein. This sample has roughly 350,000 distinct CDR3 sequences, with nearly 35% found just once. This clonotype was sampled from a human donor in good health (CMV status not recorded). Some clones in this sample may be carry-over from other donors' samples. This sample comprised cultured PBMCs, obtained from culture after CMV antigen stimulation. V usage is TRBV7-9 and J usage is TRBJ2-5, with a weak D call TRBD1 (6 bases). In DNA, the CDR3 is TGTGCCAGCAGCCGCTGGACAGAACAAGAGACCCAGTACTTC. Its translation: CASSRWTEQETQYF. Looking up the rest from reference TRBV7-9 and TRBJ2-5 gives the full variable domain: DTGVSQNPRHKITKRGQNVTFRCDPISEHNRLYWYRQTLGQGPEFLTYFQNEAQLEKSRLLSDRFSAERPKGSFSTLEIQRTEQGDSAMYLCASSRWTEQETQYFGPGTRLLVL.